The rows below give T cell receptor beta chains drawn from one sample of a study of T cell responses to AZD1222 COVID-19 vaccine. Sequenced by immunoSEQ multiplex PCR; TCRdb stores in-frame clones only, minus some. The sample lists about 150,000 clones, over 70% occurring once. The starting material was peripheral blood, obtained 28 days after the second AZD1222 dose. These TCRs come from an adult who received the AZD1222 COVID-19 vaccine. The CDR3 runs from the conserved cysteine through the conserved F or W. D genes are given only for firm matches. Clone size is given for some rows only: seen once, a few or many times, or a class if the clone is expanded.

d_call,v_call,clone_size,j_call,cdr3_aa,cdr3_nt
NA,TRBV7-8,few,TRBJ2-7,CASSAALGAQTYEQYF,TGTGCCAGCAGCGCCGCCTTGGGGGCCCAGACCTACGAGCAGTACTTC
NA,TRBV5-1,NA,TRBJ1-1,CASSLGKNTEAFF,TGCGCCAGCAGCTTGGGCAAGAACACTGAAGCTTTCTTT
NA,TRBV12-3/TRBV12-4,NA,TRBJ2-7,CASSLSDSYEQYF,TGTGCCAGCAGTTTATCAGACAGCTACGAGCAGTACTTC
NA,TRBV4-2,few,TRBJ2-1,CASSLASRSYNEQFF,TGTGCCAGCAGTCTAGCCTCCCGCTCCTACAATGAGCAGTTCTTC
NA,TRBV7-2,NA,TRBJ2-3,CASRPGTDTQYF,TGTGCCAGCAGGCCCGGGACAGATACGCAGTATTTT
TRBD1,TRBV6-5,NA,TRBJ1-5,CASSRQGVGNQPQHF,TGTGCCAGCAGTCGACAGGGGGTCGGCAATCAGCCCCAGCATTTT
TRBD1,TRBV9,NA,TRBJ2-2,CASSVGPDRVRGTGELFF,TGTGCCAGCAGCGTAGGCCCTGACAGGGTGAGAGGGACCGGGGAGCTGTTTTTT
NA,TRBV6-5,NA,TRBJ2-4,CASSPKNIQYF,TGTGCCAGCAGTCCTAAAAACATTCAGTACTTC
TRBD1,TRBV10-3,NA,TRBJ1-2,CAISEDREGYGYTF,TGTGCCATCAGTGAGGACAGGGAAGGGTACGGCTACACCTTC
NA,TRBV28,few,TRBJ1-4,CASNSMGATNEKLFF,TGTGCCAGCAACTCCATGGGTGCAACTAATGAAAAACTGTTTTTT
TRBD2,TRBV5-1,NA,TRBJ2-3,CASSLEGTSGRTDTQYF,TGCGCCAGCAGCTTGGAGGGGACTAGCGGGAGGACAGATACGCAGTATTTT
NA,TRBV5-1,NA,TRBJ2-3,CASREGGSTDTQYF,TGCGCCAGCAGGGAAGGTGGCAGCACAGATACGCAGTATTTT
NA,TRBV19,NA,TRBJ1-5,CASSMERSNQPQHF,TGTGCCAGTAGTATGGAAAGGTCCAATCAGCCCCAGCATTTT
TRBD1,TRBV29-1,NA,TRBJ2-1,CSVGPGQGFNEQFF,TGCAGCGTCGGACCGGGACAGGGTTTTAATGAGCAGTTCTTC
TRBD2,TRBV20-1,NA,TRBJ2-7,CSASVTSGDYEQYF,TGCAGTGCTAGTGTGACTAGCGGTGACTACGAGCAGTACTTC
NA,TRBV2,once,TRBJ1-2,CASRIYGGNGYTF,TGTGCCAGCAGGATTTATGGGGGGAATGGCTACACCTTC